This TCR beta chain comes out of a study of T cells in Graves' hyperthyroidism and ophthalmopathy. Patients between 18 and 65 years old had hyperthyroidism, newly diagnosed and lasting under 2 months. Patients having uncontrolled infection, another autoimmune disease, pregnancy or lactation were not included. Whole-study results and caveats: The model's output predicted ophthalmopathy at a median of about 6.5 months prior to onset. Most clonotypes expanded in thyroid above 0.001 were likewise present in blood.

V dropped 5 bases and J dropped 6 bases, with 12 bases sitting between them. The CDR3 is 13 residues long. Germline V gene data show CDR1 as SGHTA and CDR2 as FQGTGA. There were TCR beta CDR3 regions amplified from RNA transcripts. The HTBI primer set was used in a first-round RT-PCR of the TCR CDR3. TCRdb recomputed calls from the multiplex PCR reads with MiXCR, one row per CDR3 protein. The sample has about 580,000 distinct CDR3 sequences; around 45% are singletons. This clonotype has only a few counts. No antigen is known for it. The V call is TRBV7-3, the J call TRBJ2-3, with D possibly matching TRBD1 (5 bases). Source material: peripheral blood or thyroid tissue (not recorded which). This TCR derives from a woman between 18 and 29 years old with Graves' hyperthyroidism. The CDR3 nucleotides are TGTGCCAGCAGCCCCTCAGGGATGGATACGCAGTATTTT. Its protein product is CASSPSGMDTQYF.